Presented here are 4 T cell receptor beta chains from one specimen sequenced in a study of T-cell reconstitution after alpha-beta-depleted transplantation in children. A library of TCRbeta sequences, prepared with unique molecular identifiers, was generated. TCRdb re-called the PCR reads with MiXCR, one entry per CDR3 protein. The sample consists of around 94,000 distinct CDR3 sequences, 7.5% to 9.5% of them appearing once. The sample consisted of PBMCs, taken before TCRalphabeta/CD19-depleted stem cell transplant. The receptors shown here come from a boy younger than 10 with acute lymphoblastic leukemia, due to receive a stem cell transplant.

Details on this clonotype: Being one base from a much bigger clone, this may be a read error. The V and J genes are TRBV6-5 and TRBJ2-7, with D possibly matching TRBD1 (5 bases). The CDR3 length is 16 residues. Per germline, CDR1 MNHEY and CDR2 SVGAGI. The CDR3 sequence is CDSSYSIRAYSYEQYF. The CDR3 nucleotides are TGTGACAGCAGTTACTCGATCAGGGCCTACTCCTACGAGCAGTACTTC.

V is TRBV4-3 and J is TRBJ2-7; TRBD2 aligns across 11 bases. This CDR3 is built from 16 residues. V was clipped by 1 base and J by 2 bases; unmatched bases: 4. Germline CDR1 and CDR2: LGHNA and YSLEER. The CDR3 DNA is TGCGCCAGCAGCCAAGCATTAGCGGGGGGGACCTACGAGCAGTACTTC. Translating it yields CASSQALAGGTYEQYF.

V gene TRBV28 combines with J gene TRBJ2-7; no definite D call. Deletions cut 6 bases from V and 3 bases from J, with 9 bases between. Germline-derived CDR1 and CDR2 are MDHEN and SYDVKM. The CDR3 spans 12 residues. CDR3 coding DNA: TGTGCCAGCAGCCTTAAAGGCTACGAGCAGTACTTC. This encodes CASSLKGYEQYF. The full variable domain, with the rest looked up from reference TRBV28 and TRBJ2-7, is DVKVTQSSRYLVKRTGEKVFLECVQDMDHENMFWYRQDPGLGLRLIYFSYDVKMKEKGDIPEGYSVSREKKERFSLILESASTNQTSMYLCASSLKGYEQYFGPGTRLTVT.

This clonotype has ten or more counts. The chain is built from TRBV5-1 and TRBJ2-7; TRBD2 agrees at 7 bases. The ends lost 4 bases at V and 5 bases at J; junction bases unmatched: 9. Germline V lookup: CDR1 SGHRS, CDR2 YFSETQ. This CDR3 contains 14 residues. Here the CDR3 reads CASSQREGLHEQYF. DNA for the CDR3: TGCGCCAGCAGCCAGAGGGAGGGTTTACACGAGCAGTACTTC.